Following are 2 T cell receptor beta chains from one sample sequenced in a study of blood T cell repertoires in COVID-19. The table came from immunoSEQ multiplex PCR; TCRdb's copy has only in-frame clones and leaves some out. The profile shows about 75,000 clones, 75% to 85% of them singletons. Sequences were obtained from peripheral blood. These receptors came from a woman in her forties or fifties with acute or convalescent COVID-19.

J is TRBJ2-7 and V is TRBV28; D not resolved. V lost 6 bases and J 4 bases, leaving 7 bases between the germline ends. Germline CDR1 and CDR2: MDHEN and SYDVKM. This CDR3 is built from 11 residues. CDR3 region: CASRGNYEQYF. The CDR3 region has the DNA TGTGCCAGCAGGGGCAATTACGAGCAGTACTTC. The entire variable domain, with the rest obtained from reference TRBV28 and TRBJ2-7, is as follows: DVKVTQSSRYLVKRTGEKVFLECVQDMDHENMFWYRQDPGLGLRLIYFSYDVKMKEKGDIPEGYSVSREKKERFSLILESASTNQTSMYLCASRGNYEQYFGPGTRLTVT.

This chain joins TRBV5-6 and TRBJ1-1; TRBD1 matches 10 bases. The CDR3 has 15 residues. V dropped 7 bases and J dropped 5; count of bases not matched to a gene: 11. From germline, CDR1 is SGHDT and CDR2 YYEEEE. The CDR3 DNA reads as TGTGCCAGCGGACCACCGGGACAGGGGATGACTGAAGCTTTCTTT. Encoded protein: CASGPPGQGMTEAFF.